This TCR beta chain was identified in a study of T cell repertoires in cytomegalovirus infection. Each CDR3 protein gets one entry after TCRdb re-called the reads with MiXCR. Seen here are about 740,000 distinct CDR3 sequences, 35% observed once, and the top ten hold 2.8%. There are 13 residues in the CDR3. Trimming left V 5 bases short and J 6 bases short, with 13 bases between. CDR1 and CDR2 (germline): SEHNR, FQNEAQ (reference sequence). There are a few counts of this clonotype. The sequence was collected from a human donor in good health (CMV status not recorded). Some clones in this sample may be carry-over from other donors' samples. Sample: PBMCs. The chain uses TRBV7-9 and TRBJ1-1; the D gene is possibly TRBD1 (5 bases). This CDR3 is CASSIREYAEAFF. DNA for the CDR3: TGTGCCAGCAGCATCAGGGAATACGCTGAAGCTTTCTTT.